Reported below is one TCR beta chain. An end of the junction differs from the germline gene, which may be a read error. The sample comes from a study of T cell responses to AZD1222 COVID-19 vaccine. In germline, CDR1 is MNHNS, CDR2 SASEGT. This CDR3 is 13 amino acids long. Assay: immunoSEQ multiplex PCR; the TCRdb copy retains only in-frame clones and omits some. The sample records 120,000 or so clones, approximately 94% being singletons. The receptor comes from an adult who received the AZD1222 COVID-19 vaccine. The sequenced sample was peripheral blood, obtained 28 days after the second AZD1222 dose. The chain uses TRBV6-1 and TRBJ1-1, with TRBD1 as a possible D gene (5 bases). In DNA, the CDR3 is TGTGCCAGCAGGGAAGGCGGCAGGGTGCAAGCTTTCTTT. Its translation: CASREGGRVQAFF.